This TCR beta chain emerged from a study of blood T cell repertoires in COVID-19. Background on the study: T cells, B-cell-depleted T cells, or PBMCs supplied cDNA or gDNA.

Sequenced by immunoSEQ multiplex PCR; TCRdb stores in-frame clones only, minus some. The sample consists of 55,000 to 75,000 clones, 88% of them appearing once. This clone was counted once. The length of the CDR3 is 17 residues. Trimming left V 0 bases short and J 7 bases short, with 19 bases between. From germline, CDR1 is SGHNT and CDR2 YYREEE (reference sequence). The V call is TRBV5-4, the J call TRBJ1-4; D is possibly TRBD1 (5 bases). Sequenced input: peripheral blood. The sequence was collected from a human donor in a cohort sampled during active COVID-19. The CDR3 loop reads CASSLAGYGERGEKLFF. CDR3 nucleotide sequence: TGTGCCAGCAGCTTGGCCGGGTACGGAGAAAGGGGTGAAAAACTGTTTTTT.